This T cell receptor beta chain was captured by sequencing in a study of T cells after yellow fever vaccination. Study observations and caveats: Repertoires obtained by FACS sorting could include abundant clonotypes that entered as contaminants from the bulk population.

In germline, CDR1 is MDHEN, CDR2 SYDVKM. The CDR3 length is 11 residues. TCRdb re-called the 5' RACE reads through MiXCR, storing one row per CDR3 protein. The table has 300,000 or so distinct CDR3 sequences, over 10% seen once. On this clonotype: The antigen is unknown. Sequence at one end of the junction differs from germline and may be a read error.

This sequence joins TRBV28 and TRBJ2-1; D not certain. The specimen was CD4+ T cells sorted from PBMCs, collected 45 days after the yellow fever booster vaccination. The receptor's source is a man in his thirties or forties who received the YFV17D yellow fever vaccine. Here the CDR3 DNA reads TGTTCCAGCAGTTTACGTCGGGAGCAGTTCTTC. Encoded protein: CSSSLRREQFF. Complete variable domain (other parts from reference TRBV28 and TRBJ2-1): DVKVTQSSRYLVKRTGEKVFLECVQDMDHENMFWYRQDPGLGLRLIYFSYDVKMKEKGDIPEGYSVSREKKERFSLILESASTNQTSMYLCSSSLRREQFFGPGTRLTVL.